These T cell receptor beta chains were read from a single sample in a study of CD8 T cells in Susac syndrome. TCRdb re-derived calls from the immunoSEQ multiplex PCR reads in MiXCR, one entry per CDR3 protein. The sample includes 160,000 or so distinct CDR3 sequences, roughly 93% of them seen just once. Sequencing input: CD4+ T cells from PBMCs. All receptors come from a human donor in good health. Each CDR3 is given with its conserved first and last residue. The D gene is left open where the match is weak. For some rows the clone size is stated as once, few or many, or as a class when expanded; others skip it.

TRBJ1-2,TRBD1,TRBV19,NA,CASSPTGQGYGYTF,TGTGCCAGTAGTCCGACCGGACAGGGGTATGGCTACACCTTC
TRBJ2-5,TRBD2,TRBV7-9,NA,CASSEGLAGRETQYF,TGTGCCAGCAGCGAGGGACTAGCGGGGAGAGAGACCCAGTACTTC
TRBJ1-2,NA,TRBV20-1,NA,CSAPIHYGYTF,TGCAGTGCCCCGATACACTATGGCTACACCTTC
TRBJ2-5,NA,TRBV2,NA,CASSVGQGGDETQYF,TGTGCCAGCAGTGTGGGTCAGGGCGGGGATGAGACCCAGTACTTC
TRBJ2-1,TRBD2,TRBV28,NA,CASSWSGSSYNEQFF,TGTGCCAGCAGTTGGAGCGGGAGCTCCTACAATGAGCAGTTCTTC
TRBJ1-2,NA,TRBV4-2,once,CASSQGWAGVTNYGYTF,TGTGCCAGCAGCCAAGGATGGGCAGGGGTTACTAACTATGGCTACACCTTC
TRBJ2-5,TRBD1,TRBV27,NA,CASSLWTGQETQYF,TGTGCCAGCAGTTTATGGACAGGCCAAGAGACCCAGTACTTC
TRBJ2-7,NA,TRBV9,NA,CASSVALESYEQYF,TGTGCCAGCAGCGTAGCTCTGGAGTCCTACGAGCAGTACTTC
TRBJ1-5,NA,TRBV20-1,NA,CSARAGEGQPQHF,TGCAGTGCTAGAGCAGGGGAAGGCCAGCCCCAGCATTTT
TRBJ1-2,NA,TRBV19,NA,CASSMIEGTHFFYGYTF,TGTGCCAGTAGTATGATCGAAGGGACGCATTTCTTCTATGGCTACACCTTC
TRBJ2-7,TRBD1,TRBV2,NA,CASSGDRNEQYF,TGTGCCAGCAGCGGGGACAGAAATGAGCAGTACTTC
TRBJ2-4,NA,TRBV7-2,NA,CASSLVWQGNIQYF,TGTGCCAGCAGCTTAGTGTGGCAGGGAAACATTCAGTACTTC
TRBJ2-4,NA,TRBV5-6,NA,CASTIQGPAKNIQYF,TGTGCCAGCACCATACAGGGTCCAGCCAAAAACATTCAGTACTTC
TRBJ2-1,TRBD1,TRBV6-5,NA,CASSYRDRGDSYNEQFF,TGTGCCAGCAGTTACCGGGACAGGGGCGACTCCTACAATGAGCAGTTCTTC
TRBJ2-7,NA,TRBV5-1,NA,CASSLGAADSYEQYF,TGCGCCAGCAGCTTGGGGGCAGCGGATTCCTACGAGCAGTACTTC
TRBJ2-7,NA,TRBV7-2,NA,CASSPGGSLYF,TGTGCCAGCAGCCCTGGGGGGAGTTTGTACTTC
TRBJ1-1,TRBD1,TRBV5-1,NA,CASSLTGGTTEAFF,TGCGCCAGCAGCTTGACAGGGGGGACCACTGAAGCTTTCTTT
TRBJ2-7,TRBD2,TRBV7-8,NA,CASSLSRTPSGGTYEQYF,TGTGCCAGCAGCTTAAGCCGAACCCCTAGCGGGGGGACCTACGAGCAGTACTTC
TRBJ2-5,NA,TRBV30,NA,CAWERGETQYF,TGTGCCTGGGAAAGGGGGGAGACCCAGTACTTC
TRBJ1-6,TRBD1,TRBV19,NA,CASKRGRGINSPLHF,TGTGCCAGTAAAAGGGGCAGGGGGATAAATTCACCCCTCCACTTT
TRBJ1-2,NA,TRBV2,NA,CASSPVGGGGYTF,TGTGCCAGCAGCCCAGTTGGGGGAGGTGGCTACACCTTC
TRBJ1-4,NA,TRBV7-9,NA,CASSPDSTLNEKLFF,TGTGCCAGCAGCCCCGACAGCACCCTCAATGAAAAACTGTTTTTT
TRBJ2-2,TRBD2,TRBV4-1,NA,CASSQRGGTNTGELFF,TGCGCCAGCAGCCAACGCGGGGGAACGAACACCGGGGAGCTGTTTTTT
TRBJ2-3,NA,TRBV30,NA,CAWSAGPRPSTDTQYF,TGTGCCTGGAGTGCAGGACCCCGACCTAGCACAGATACGCAGTATTTT
TRBJ2-3,TRBD1,TRBV11-2,once,CASSRGTGGTDTQYF,TGTGCCAGCAGCCGCGGGACAGGGGGCACAGATACGCAGTATTTT
TRBJ2-1,NA,TRBV20-1,NA,CSAPTGQLGGEQFF,TGCAGTGCCCCGACGGGACAGCTGGGGGGAGAGCAGTTCTTC
TRBJ1-1,TRBD1,TRBV29-1,NA,CSVDEGAVYTEAFF,TGCAGCGTTGACGAGGGGGCGGTGTACACTGAAGCTTTCTTT
TRBJ2-1,TRBD2,TRBV4-2,NA,CASSQVGTREQFF,TGTGCCAGCAGCCAAGTGGGGACTAGAGAGCAGTTCTTC
TRBJ2-5,TRBD1,TRBV5-4,NA,CASSRIDRGGETQYF,TGTGCCAGCAGCCGAATCGACAGGGGAGGAGAGACCCAGTACTTC
TRBJ2-2,NA,TRBV13,NA,CASSYELWGAGGELFF,TGTGCCAGCAGCTACGAACTATGGGGCGCCGGCGGGGAGCTGTTTTTT
TRBJ2-3,TRBD2,TRBV7-3,NA,CASSLKAGRDTQYF,TGTGCCAGCAGCTTAAAAGCGGGGAGAGATACGCAGTATTTT
TRBJ2-5,NA,TRBV20-1,NA,CSARDYLASQETQYF,TGCAGTGCTAGAGATTATCTAGCGAGTCAAGAGACCCAGTACTTC
TRBJ2-7,NA,TRBV6-1,NA,CASSARQVPYEQYF,TGTGCCAGCAGTGCCCGACAGGTCCCCTACGAGCAGTACTTC
TRBJ2-5,TRBD2,TRBV29-1,NA,CSVGDSGEETQYF,TGCAGCGTTGGGGATAGCGGGGAGGAGACCCAGTACTTC
TRBJ1-5,NA,TRBV20-1,NA,CSARPAGLQPQHF,TGCAGTGCTAGACCGGCAGGGTTACAGCCCCAGCATTTT
TRBJ1-1,NA,TRBV5-6,NA,CASSPFGGTSNTEAFF,TGTGCCAGCAGCCCTTTTGGGGGCACATCGAACACTGAAGCTTTCTTT
TRBJ1-1,TRBD1,TRBV5-6,NA,CASSLGDRNTEAFF,TGTGCCAGCAGCTTGGGGGACAGGAACACTGAAGCTTTCTTT
TRBJ2-3,TRBD1,TRBV2,NA,CASNRTGGFTDTQYF,TGTGCCAGCAACCGGACAGGGGGTTTCACAGATACGCAGTATTTT
TRBJ2-1,NA,TRBV18,NA,CASSPSRYNEQFF,TGTGCCAGCTCACCGTCTAGATACAATGAGCAGTTCTTC
TRBJ2-1,TRBD2,TRBV5-6,NA,CASSLAISGGFNEQFF,TGTGCCAGCAGCTTGGCCATTAGCGGGGGCTTCAATGAGCAGTTCTTC
TRBJ1-3,NA,TRBV5-1,NA,CASSRTTGSGGNTIYF,TGCGCCAGCAGCCGGACTACAGGCTCAGGTGGAAACACCATATATTTT
TRBJ2-1,TRBD2,TRBV20-1,NA,CSAPSGSGGNEQFF,TGCAGTGCCCCGAGCGGTAGCGGGGGTAATGAGCAGTTCTTC
TRBJ1-1,NA,TRBV27,once,CASSFRPEGYTEAFF,TGTGCCAGCAGTTTCCGCCCCGAGGGCTACACTGAAGCTTTCTTT
TRBJ2-5,TRBD2,TRBV11-2,NA,CASSLTSRAGGQETQYF,TGTGCCAGCAGCTTGACCTCACGAGCGGGGGGGCAAGAGACCCAGTACTTC
TRBJ2-7,NA,TRBV7-2,NA,CASSSTRSGRTYAEQYF,TGTGCCAGCAGCTCAACCCGCTCGGGACGGACGTACGCCGAGCAGTACTTC
TRBJ1-2,NA,TRBV2,NA,CASIRQGWGYTF,TGTGCCAGCATACGGCAGGGATGGGGCTACACCTTC
TRBJ1-4,TRBD1,TRBV25-1,NA,CASSDIGTEDEKLFF,TGTGCCAGCAGTGACATCGGGACAGAGGATGAAAAACTGTTTTTT
TRBJ1-4,NA,TRBV12-3/TRBV12-4,NA,CASRSGADNEKLFF,TGTGCCAGCCGGTCAGGAGCCGATAATGAAAAACTGTTTTTT
TRBJ2-1,TRBD2,TRBV24-1,NA,CATSDWVAGHNEQFF,TGTGCCACCAGTGATTGGGTAGCGGGGCACAATGAGCAGTTCTTC
TRBJ2-5,NA,TRBV5-4,NA,CASSFTGRETQYF,TGTGCCAGCAGCTTCACTGGGAGGGAGACCCAGTACTTC
TRBJ2-7,NA,TRBV3-1,NA,CASSEQGSDEQYF,TGTGCCAGCAGCGAACAGGGAAGCGACGAGCAGTACTTC
TRBJ2-3,NA,TRBV5-1,NA,CASSLLGGRSTDTQYF,TGCGCCAGCAGCCTGTTAGGAGGCCGGAGCACAGATACGCAGTATTTT
TRBJ2-3,TRBD2,TRBV5-4,once,CASSLVAGGLSTDTQYF,TGTGCCAGCAGCTTGGTAGCGGGGGGCCTAAGCACAGATACGCAGTATTTT
TRBJ2-7,TRBD1,TRBV3-1,NA,CASSQGAYEQYF,TGTGCCAGCAGTCAGGGGGCCTACGAGCAGTACTTC
TRBJ2-3,NA,TRBV10-3,NA,CAISELSTDTQYF,TGTGCCATCAGTGAGTTGTCCACAGATACGCAGTATTTT
TRBJ2-4,TRBD2,TRBV20-1,NA,CSVTSGGGDIQYF,TGCAGTGTCACTAGCGGAGGGGGGGACATTCAGTACTTC
TRBJ2-5,TRBD2,TRBV18,NA,CASSPTRRGGRETQYF,TGTGCCAGCTCACCAACACGACGGGGGGGCCGTGAGACCCAGTACTTC
TRBJ2-1,TRBD2,TRBV2,NA,CASNEIAGAFNEQFF,TGTGCCAGCAATGAGATAGCGGGGGCTTTCAATGAGCAGTTCTTC
TRBJ2-3,NA,TRBV29-1,few,CSAAEVADTQYF,TGCAGCGCCGCCGAGGTTGCAGATACGCAGTATTTT
TRBJ2-7,TRBD1,TRBV20-1,NA,CSALGQGAAYEQYF,TGCAGTGCCCTCGGACAGGGGGCAGCCTACGAGCAGTACTTC